This TCR beta chain was sequenced during a study of cytomegalovirus exposure and HLA in healthy donors. Study in general: T cells numbering around 190 million yielded 90 million to 140 million unique TCR beta sequences in an earlier analysis.

This clone appeared once. The antigen is unknown. CDR1 and CDR2 from the germline V gene are SGHTA and FQGTGA. This CDR3 region has 13 residues. The V end lost 5 bases, the J end lost 1 base, and 8 bases lay between the germline ends. PCR amplification relied on 60 Vbeta primers (plus 13 Jbeta primers). Profiled with immunoSEQ multiplex PCR; TCRdb holds only in-frame clones, not every one. The sample includes over 90,000 clones, almost 80% of them seen just once. Findings and caveats of the study: Researchers reported from a later analysis that most CMV-associated TCR beta chains appeared HLA-restricted.

The sequencing sample was made of PBMCs. This sequence joins TRBV7-3 and TRBJ1-1; D might be TRBD1 (5 bases). The TCR sequence derives from a man aged 45-65 years in good health and CMV-seropositive. Here the CDR3 DNA reads TGTGCCAGCAGCCGACAGCAGAACACTGAAGCTTTCTTT. This sequence encodes CASSRQQNTEAFF.